These 6 T cell receptor beta chains came from one sample sequenced in a study of Graves' ophthalmopathy and Graves' hyperthyroidism. Amplifying from RNA transcripts, the study obtained TCR beta CDR3 regions. HTBI primers were employed in first-round RT-PCR, then a second-round multiplex PCR followed. MiXCR, run by TCRdb on the multiplex PCR reads, gives a single entry per CDR3 protein. This sample has 600,000 to 950,000 distinct CDR3 sequences, with roughly 41% found just once. The specimen sequenced was peripheral blood. These receptors all stem from an adult man with Graves' ophthalmopathy.

In nucleotides, the CDR3 is TGTGCCAGCAGTTACTCATTGGACAGGGGTTCACCCCTCCACTTT. Protein sequence: CASSYSLDRGSPLHF. This chain joins TRBV6-5 and TRBJ1-6; 9 nucleotides line up with TRBD1. The V gene end was trimmed by 0 bases and the J gene end by 9 bases; junction bases not matched to a gene: 3. CDR1 and CDR2 (germline): MNHEY, SVGAGI. The CDR3 totals 15 residues.

This sequence joins TRBV10-3 and TRBJ1-1; no clear D. CDR1 ENHRY and CDR2 SYGVKD come from the germline V gene. The CDR3 has 12 amino acids. V dropped 3 bases and J dropped 7 bases, with 9 bases sitting between them. The CDR3 region has the DNA TGTGCCATCAGTGATAGACGTGTTGAAGCTTTCTTT. It encodes CAISDRRVEAFF.

This clonotype was seen once. The genes are TRBV6-2 or TRBV6-3 and TRBJ1-5; D uncertain. V lost 8 bases and J lost 3, with 14 bases in between. From germline, CDR1 is MNHEY and CDR2 SVGEGT. This CDR3 contains 14 residues. CDR3 DNA: TGTGCCAGCGTTGTGAAGGGCCCCAATCAGCCCCAGCATTTT. Residues: CASVVKGPNQPQHF.

This clonotype has more than one count but fewer than ten. The chain recombines TRBV7-9 with TRBJ2-7; 9 bases fit TRBD2. CDR3 size: 19 residues. The J segment lost 5 bases and the V segment lost 5 bases, leaving 22 bases of the junction unmatched. Looked up from germline, CDR1 is SEHNR and CDR2 is FQNEAQ (reference sequence). The DNA for the CDR3 is TGTGCCAGCAGCCCCACGGGTAGCGGGAGTCCCCTGAAACACCACGAGCAGTACTTC. It specifies CASSPTGSGSPLKHHEQYF.

The gene calls are TRBV7-8 and TRBJ1-1, with 9 bases identical to TRBD1. The CDR3 is 13 residues long. The germline CDR1 and CDR2 sequences are SGHVS and FQNEAQ. V shed 1 base and J 11 bases; nucleotides not matched to a gene: 5. The CDR3 loop reads CASSLDRDRAAFF. The CDR3 DNA is TGTGCCAGCAGCTTAGACCGGGACAGGGCGGCTTTCTTT. Together with reference TRBV7-8 and TRBJ1-1, the CDR3 gives the full variable domain: GAGVSQSPRYKVAKRGQDVALRCDPISGHVSLFWYQQALGQGPEFLTYFQNEAQLDKSGLPSDRFFAERPEGSVSTLKIQRTQQEDSAVYLCASSLDRDRAAFFGQGTRLTVV.

The V gene is TRBV2, the J gene TRBJ1-4, with 7 bases matching TRBD1. Germline V gives CDR1 SNHLY, CDR2 FYNNEI. The CDR3 extends over 16 amino acids. Losses at the gene ends were 4 bases for V and 3 bases for J; bases not matched to a gene: 8. Here the CDR3 reads CASSVRGGTPNEKLFF. The CDR3 DNA sequence: TGTGCCAGCAGTGTCAGGGGGGGGACGCCTAATGAAAAACTGTTTTTT.